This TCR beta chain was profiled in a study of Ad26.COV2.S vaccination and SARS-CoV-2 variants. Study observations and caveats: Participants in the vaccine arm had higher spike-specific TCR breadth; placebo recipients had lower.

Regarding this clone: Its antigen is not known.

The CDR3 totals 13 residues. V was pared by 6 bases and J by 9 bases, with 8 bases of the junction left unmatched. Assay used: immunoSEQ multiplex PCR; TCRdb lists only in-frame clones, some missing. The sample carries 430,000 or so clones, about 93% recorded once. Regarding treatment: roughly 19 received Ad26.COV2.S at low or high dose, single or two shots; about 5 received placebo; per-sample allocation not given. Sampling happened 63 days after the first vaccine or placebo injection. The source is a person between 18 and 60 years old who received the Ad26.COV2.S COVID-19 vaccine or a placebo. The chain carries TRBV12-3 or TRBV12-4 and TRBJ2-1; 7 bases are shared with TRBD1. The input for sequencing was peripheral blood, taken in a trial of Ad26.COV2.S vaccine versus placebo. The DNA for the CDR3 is TGTGCCAGCAGCCGAGACAGGGTGGGTGAGCAGTTCTTC. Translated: CASSRDRVGEQFF.